Detailed here is one T cell receptor (beta chain). The data derive from a study of T cells in Graves' hyperthyroidism and ophthalmopathy. Amplification of TCR beta CDR3 regions used RNA as the template. RT-PCR in the first round (using the HTBI primer set) targeted the TCR CDR3. TCRdb independently ran MiXCR on the multiplex PCR reads; one entry per CDR3 protein. The top ten clones hold roughly 3% of a sample with about 610,000 distinct CDR3 sequences, around 16% of them seen once. The CDR3 sequence is 13 residues long. The germline V and J ends were trimmed by 5 bases and 10 bases, with 15 bases remaining between them. The germline CDR1 and CDR2 sequences are SGHTA and FQGTGA.

Sequences were obtained from blood. The origin of this receptor is a woman aged 35 to 49 with Graves' ophthalmopathy. The gene calls are TRBV7-3 and TRBJ2-1; D might be TRBD2 (6 bases). The CDR3 DNA reads TGTGCCAGCAGCCCCGGCTCTCTAGCGGAGCAGTTCTTC. This codes for CASSPGSLAEQFF.